Following are 25 T cell receptor beta chains from one sample sequenced in a study of T cells in localized non-small cell lung cancer. Data came from immunoSEQ multiplex PCR; TCRdb stores just in-frame clones and leaves some out. The sample shows more than 15,000 clones, around 89% of them seen only once. The source was peripheral blood, collected before any cancer treatment. All receptors derive from a male donor at least 60 years old with stage II squamous cell lung carcinoma.

This chain joins TRBV2 and TRBJ1-6; the D is unclear. CDR3 length: 15 amino acids. V lost 1 base to trimming and J lost 0 bases, with 4 bases between them. CDR1 SNHLY and CDR2 FYNNEI come from the germline V gene. In DNA form, the CDR3 reads TGTGCCAGCAGTGAAGAGAGCTCCTATAATTCACCCCTCCACTTT. It specifies CASSEESSYNSPLHF.

The chain uses TRBV27 and TRBJ2-2, with D perhaps TRBD2 (6 bases). Germline CDR1 reads MNHEY; CDR2 reads SMNVEV (reference sequence). The CDR3 is 17 amino acids. Trimming removed 5 bases at V and 0 bases at J, with 16 bases between. The CDR3, as DNA: TGTGCCAGCAGTAAGCGGAGGGGCACCACGAACACCGGGGAGCTGTTTTTT. Protein: CASSKRRGTTNTGELFF.

The chain employs TRBV28 and TRBJ1-5; D uncertain. Trimming took 3 bases from V and 6 from J, leaving 12 bases between them. Germline V gives CDR1 MDHEN, CDR2 SYDVKM. The CDR3 sequence is 14 residues long. The CDR3 coding sequence is TGTGCCAGCAGTTTGGCAGTCACTCTTCAGCCCCAGCATTTT. Protein sequence: CASSLAVTLQPQHF.

This chain uses TRBV27 with TRBJ2-1; tentatively, D is TRBD2 (5 bases). From germline, CDR1 is MNHEY and CDR2 SMNVEV (reference sequence). Trimming stripped 0 bases from V and 1 base from J, with 10 bases between. The CDR3 is 16 amino acids. CDR3 amino acids: CASSLSFGDSYNEQFF. DNA of the CDR3: TGTGCCAGCAGTTTATCTTTCGGGGATTCCTACAATGAGCAGTTCTTC.

J is TRBJ2-2 and V is TRBV7-9; possible D gene TRBD1, 6 bases. This CDR3 region has 14 residues. The V gene lost 5 bases and the J gene lost 9 bases, with 16 bases spanning the gap. Germline V gene sequence: CDR1 SEHNR, CDR2 FQNEAQ (reference sequence). CDR3 nucleotides: TGTGCCAGCAGCCCCCGGGACACCAACTGGGAGCTGTTTTTT. This gives the protein CASSPRDTNWELFF.

This clone was picked up one time. V is TRBV19 and J is TRBJ2-7, with 11 positions matching TRBD1. The CDR3 loop spans 15 amino acids. V trimming: 5 bases; J trimming: 3 bases; junction bases outside the gene matches: 6. CDR1 is LNHDA and CDR2 is SQIVND in the germline V gene (reference sequence). In DNA form, the CDR3 reads TGTGCCAGTAGTTCCACGGGACAGGGGGTCTACGAGCAGTACTTC. Its protein product is CASSSTGQGVYEQYF. The full variable domain, rest sourced from reference TRBV19 and TRBJ2-7, is DGGITQSPKYLFRKEGQNVTLSCEQNLNHDAMYWYRQDPGQGLRLIYYSQIVNDFQKGDIAEGYSVSREKKESFPLTVTSAQKNPTAFYLCASSSTGQGVYEQYFGPGTRLTVT.

This clone was found once. V usage is TRBV7-6 and J usage is TRBJ2-5, with a possible D match to TRBD2 (6 bases). Looked up from germline, CDR1 is SGHVS and CDR2 is FNYEAQ. The CDR3 is 16 amino acids. The V gene lost 2 bases and the J gene lost 1 base, with 14 bases spanning the gap. The CDR3 nucleotides are TGTGCCAGCAGCTTAATTGGAGGGGCGACCCAAGAGACCCAGTACTTC. This encodes CASSLIGGATQETQYF.

This clone occurred once. This chain links TRBV11-3 with TRBJ2-1, with D possibly being TRBD2 (6 bases). V lost 0 bases and J 4 bases, leaving 10 bases between the germline ends. Per the germline V gene, CDR1 is SGHNT and CDR2 is YENEEA. The CDR3 is made up of 15 amino acids. CDR3 sequence: CASSLEQEGYNEQFF. CDR3 nucleotides: TGTGCCAGCAGCTTAGAACAGGAGGGTTACAATGAGCAGTTCTTC.

V usage is TRBV28 and J usage is TRBJ2-3; TRBD2 agrees at 7 bases. Germline lookup yields CDR1 MDHEN and CDR2 SYDVKM. The CDR3 runs 15 residues. J lost 5 bases, V lost 5 bases, and 10 bases had no gene match. CDR3 coding DNA: TGTGCCAGCAGTATTGCCCAGCGGGAAAGAGATACGCAGTATTTT. Protein: CASSIAQRERDTQYF.

The chain recombines TRBV11-3 with TRBJ2-1; 14 bases fit TRBD2. The CDR3 totals 18 residues. The germline V gene has CDR1 SGHNT and CDR2 YENEEA. V was clipped by 1 base and J by 0 bases; unmatched bases: 2. The CDR3 bases are TGTGCCAGCAGCTTAGGGACTAGCGGGAGGAGCTCCTACAATGAGCAGTTCTTC. The encoded protein is CASSLGTSGRSSYNEQFF.

The rearrangement joins TRBV19 to TRBJ1-2; D is unclear. V was cut by 7 bases and J by 8 bases, with 11 bases left in between. The CDR3 loop spans 11 amino acids. Germline lookup yields CDR1 LNHDA and CDR2 SQIVND (reference sequence). As DNA, the CDR3 is TGTGCCAGTACCTCACAGTTAGGCTACACCTTC. This translates into CASTSQLGYTF.

The gene calls are TRBV7-8 and TRBJ2-5, with a weak D call TRBD1 (5 bases). The CDR3 loop spans 14 amino acids. Trimming removed 2 bases at V and 1 base at J, with 8 bases between. Germline V gene sequence: CDR1 SGHVS, CDR2 FQNEAQ. CDR3 sequence reads: CASSLTTVQETQYF. DNA of the CDR3: TGTGCCAGCAGCTTAACGACAGTCCAAGAGACCCAGTACTTC.

The chain uses TRBV29-1 and TRBJ1-2; 7 bases agree with TRBD1. V dropped 6 bases and J dropped 8; count of bases not matched to a gene: 9. The CDR3 length is 12 residues. Germline values: CDR1 SQVTM, CDR2 ANQGSEA. The CDR3 is CSVTGSSWGYTF. CDR3 coding DNA: TGCAGCGTGACAGGGTCCAGTTGGGGCTACACCTTC.

The chain joins TRBV25-1 to TRBJ1-5; D not resolved. CDR1 and CDR2 from the germline V gene are MGHDK and SYGVNS. This CDR3 comprises 13 residues. V was clipped by 2 bases and J by 2 bases, with 4 bases between them. The chain's CDR3 is CASSEGRNQPQHF. CDR3 nucleotide sequence: TGTGCCAGCAGTGAAGGGCGCAATCAGCCCCAGCATTTT.

The chain combines TRBV19 with TRBJ1-2, with D possibly being TRBD1 (6 bases). Looked up from germline, CDR1 is LNHDA and CDR2 is SQIVND (reference sequence). Trimming removed 5 bases at V and 7 bases at J, with 17 bases between. The CDR3 is 14 amino acids. The DNA of the CDR3 is TGTGCCAGTAGTGGTAAACAGGGAACCGGTGGCTACACCTTC. Amino acids: CASSGKQGTGGYTF.

This rearrangement joins TRBV11-2 to TRBJ2-1, with 9 bases matching TRBD2. The V and J ends lost 5 bases and 3 bases, in that order; junction bases with no gene match: 8. In germline, CDR1 is SGHAT, CDR2 FQNNGV. The CDR3 is 16 residues long. CDR3 in DNA: TGTGCCAGCAGCCGCACCCGACTAGCGGACTACAATGAGCAGTTCTTC. Translated, it gives CASSRTRLADYNEQFF.

This clone was detected a few times. The chain has TRBV29-1 and TRBJ2-1, with a weak D call TRBD2 (6 bases). The CDR3 loop spans 10 amino acids. With 3 bases removed from V and 15 bases from J, the gap between germline ends came to 12 bases. Germline values: CDR1 SQVTM, CDR2 ANQGSEA. CDR3 loop: CSVDLVGGFF. CDR3 sequence (DNA): TGCAGCGTTGATCTGGTGGGGGGGTTCTTC.

This rearrangement joins TRBV20-1 to TRBJ2-1; D is perhaps TRBD2 (6 bases). CDR1 is DFQATT, CDR2 SNEGSKA, per germline (reference sequence). The length of the CDR3 is 11 residues. V gave up 6 bases and J gave up 9 bases, with 12 bases separating them. CDR3 coding DNA: TGCAGTGCCACCACTAGCTTTGAGCAGTTCTTC. Amino acids: CSATTSFEQFF.

In nucleotides, the CDR3 is TGTGCCAGCAGCTTGGCCGCTAGACAAGAGACCCAGTACTTC. Translating gives CASSLAARQETQYF. This chain links TRBV5-5 with TRBJ2-5; D gene uncertain. Trimming took off 0 bases at V and 2 bases at J, with 8 bases between the two ends. This CDR3 comprises 14 residues. Germline CDR1 reads SGHKS; CDR2 reads YYEKEE (reference sequence).

This clone showed up just a few times. This chain joins TRBV6-5 and TRBJ2-5, with D unresolved. Germline assignment: CDR1 MNHEY and CDR2 SVGAGI. Trimming took off 0 bases at V and 3 bases at J, with 14 bases between the two ends. This CDR3 contains 16 residues. The CDR3 here is CASSYSRWQPKETQYF. The CDR3 bases are TGTGCCAGCAGTTACTCGAGGTGGCAGCCTAAAGAGACCCAGTACTTC.

The chain carries TRBV11-2 and TRBJ2-7; 8 nucleotides line up with TRBD2. The ends lost 0 bases at V and 5 bases at J; junction bases unmatched: 9. From germline, CDR1 is SGHAT and CDR2 FQNNGV. This CDR3 spans 16 amino acids. In nucleotides, the CDR3 is TGTGCCAGCAGCTTAGAGACGGGAGGGCCCAAGGACGAGCAGTACTTC. Translated, it gives CASSLETGGPKDEQYF.

The rearrangement links TRBV7-9 to TRBJ1-2, with unresolved D. The V gene's germline CDR1 is SEHNR and CDR2 FQNEAQ (reference sequence). V was trimmed by 1 base and J by 2 bases, leaving 5 bases between them. The CDR3 is made up of 13 amino acids. This CDR3 reads CASSLELNYGYTF. In DNA form, the CDR3 reads TGTGCCAGCAGCTTAGAACTCAACTATGGCTACACCTTC.

This clone was detected only once. The V call is TRBV19, the J call TRBJ1-5, with D maybe TRBD1 (5 bases). Germline CDR1 reads LNHDA; CDR2 reads SQIVND (reference sequence). The CDR3 consists of 13 residues. With 6 bases removed from V and 6 bases from J, the gap between germline ends came to 12 bases. CDR3: CASRDSGGQPQHF. DNA for the CDR3: TGTGCCAGTAGGGACTCCGGGGGTCAGCCCCAGCATTTT.

The V gene is TRBV7-2, the J gene TRBJ2-5, with 8 bases that match TRBD2. The ends lost 3 bases at V and 5 bases at J; junction bases unmatched: 5. Germline values: CDR1 SGHTA, CDR2 FQGNSA. This CDR3 is 14 amino acids long. This CDR3 reads CASSFGLALETQYF. The CDR3, as DNA: TGTGCCAGCAGCTTCGGACTAGCATTGGAGACCCAGTACTTC.

V gene TRBV7-9 combines with J gene TRBJ1-5, with TRBD1 matching over 10 bases. CDR3 size: 17 residues. V lost 1 base, J lost 3 bases, and 6 bases stayed unmatched. Germline assignment: CDR1 SEHNR and CDR2 FQNEAQ (reference sequence). In DNA, the CDR3 is TGTGCCAGCAGCTTAGAGTACGGGACAGGGGTCAATCAGCCCCAGCATTTT. Its protein is CASSLEYGTGVNQPQHF.